This entry lists 26 T cell receptor beta chains sequenced from one sample in a study of molecular identifiers for immune sequencing clone quantification. MiXCR, run by TCRdb on the PCR reads, gives a single entry per CDR3 protein. The sample lists just under 65,000 distinct CDR3 sequences, under 20% occurring once. Sequencing was performed on naive CD8+ T cells from blood, with Jurkat cell RNA spiked in. Subset denoted: FACS-sorted CD8+CD4-CCR7+CD45RA+ naive T cells. The receptors come from a human donor in good health. Some libraries in this study had Jurkat cell RNA spiked in.

The CDR3 loop reads CASSLSIITGSIGELFF. In DNA, the CDR3 is TGTGCCAGCAGTTTATCGATAATAACAGGGAGTATCGGGGAGCTGTTTTTT. This chain links TRBV27 with TRBJ2-2, with a tentative D call TRBD1 (6 bases). This CDR3 is 17 amino acids long. Trimming cost V 0 bases and J 7 bases, with 18 bases left between them. Germline lookup yields CDR1 MNHEY and CDR2 SMNVEV (reference sequence).

Ten or more counts support this clonotype. The chain recombines TRBV2 with TRBJ1-1; tentatively, D is TRBD1 (6 bases). This CDR3 is 14 amino acids long. Germline V gives CDR1 SNHLY, CDR2 FYNNEI. V was pared by 8 bases and J by 5 bases, with 18 bases between. The CDR3 sequence is CASEPPGVGTEAFF. The CDR3, as DNA: TGTGCCAGCGAACCCCCAGGGGTGGGAACTGAAGCTTTCTTT.

This clonotype showed up just a few times. The chain combines TRBV28 with TRBJ2-4, with D perhaps matching TRBD2 (6 bases). Germline lookup yields CDR1 MDHEN and CDR2 SYDVKM. This CDR3 has 15 amino acids. Trimming removed 10 bases from V and 2 bases from J, with 18 bases in between. The CDR3: CATGGTLHSKNIQYF. CDR3 coding DNA: TGTGCCACCGGGGGAACCCTCCACTCCAAAAACATTCAGTACTTC.

Concerning this clonotype itself: A much larger clone sits a single nucleotide away, making a read error possible. The rearrangement joins TRBV20-1 to TRBJ2-5; 13 bases align to TRBD2. CDR3 length equals 17 residues. V dropped 3 bases and J dropped 7; count of bases not matched to a gene: 14. Germline-derived CDR1 and CDR2 are DFQATT and SNEGSKA (reference sequence). The chain's CDR3 is CSASRGTSGKVEGTQYF. The CDR3 DNA follows: TGCAGTGCTAGTCGGGGGACTAGCGGGAAAGTAGAAGGGACCCAGTACTTC.

This clonotype was picked up many times. The CDR3 DNA sequence: TGTGCCAGCAGTCTAGCGGAGACCGGCTACGAGCAGTACTTC. Translating it yields CASSLAETGYEQYF. V and J are TRBV25-1 and TRBJ2-7; 7 bases agree with TRBD2. CDR1 MGHDK and CDR2 SYGVNS come from the germline V gene. Losses at the gene ends were 5 bases for V and 3 bases for J; bases not matched to a gene: 7. This CDR3 is 14 amino acids long.

This rearrangement joins TRBV4-1 to TRBJ2-7; 9 bases match TRBD2. Germline trimming cut 3 bases from V and 2 bases from J; bases unmatched to any gene: 5. The germline gives CDR1 MGHRA, CDR2 YSYEKL. The CDR3 consists of 15 residues. CDR3 sequence reads: CASSQASSGTYEQYF. CDR3 bases: TGCGCCAGCAGCCAGGCATCTAGCGGGACCTACGAGCAGTACTTC.

A word on this clonotype: A read error may explain this, as a much larger clone is one base away. The V call is TRBV20-1, the J call TRBJ2-7; possibly TRBD2 for D (6 bases). CDR1 is DFQATT, CDR2 SNEGSKA, per germline (reference sequence). The CDR3 sequence is 13 residues long. This chain's CDR3 is CGASADKYYEQYF. The CDR3 coding sequence is TGCGGTGCTAGCGCCGACAAATACTACGAGCAGTACTTC.

The chain uses TRBV20-1 and TRBJ2-7, with D hard to call. This CDR3 spans 8 amino acids. The germline V gene has CDR1 DFQATT and CDR2 SNEGSKA (reference sequence). Trimming took 3 bases from V and 9 from J, leaving 3 bases between them. The CDR3 nucleotides read TGCAGTGCTAGTACGCAGTACTTC. This encodes CSASTQYF.

This clonotype has ten or more counts. The rearrangement joins TRBV11-2 to TRBJ1-6; D gene ambiguous. This CDR3 is 13 amino acids long. Per germline, CDR1 SGHAT and CDR2 FQNNGV. Trimming pared 3 bases from V and 14 bases from J, leaving 14 bases between. The CDR3 spells CASSFRVREALHF. DNA of the CDR3: TGTGCCAGCAGCTTTAGAGTCCGGGAGGCCCTCCACTTT.

The CDR3 DNA sequence: TGTGCCAGCAGCTTCAGCGGTGCCCCCTCGGCGTGGAATGAGCAGTTCTTC. It is translated as CASSFSGAPSAWNEQFF. The chain combines TRBV11-2 with TRBJ2-1; possible D gene TRBD2, 5 bases. In germline, CDR1 is SGHAT, CDR2 FQNNGV. Deletions cut 3 bases from V and 7 bases from J, with 22 bases between. The length of the CDR3 is 17 residues.

With respect to this clonotype: With a much larger clone just one base away, this may be a read error. This chain links TRBV12-3 or TRBV12-4 with TRBJ1-1; D is undetermined. Trimming removed 3 bases from V and 6 bases from J, with 8 bases in between. The CDR3 consists of 12 residues. CDR3 DNA sequence: TGTGCCAGCAGTTTTGGCGACGCTGAAGCTTTCTTT. Protein: CASSFGDAEAFF.

The gene calls are TRBV20-1 and TRBJ2-7, with TRBD2 identical over 7 bases. The germline CDR1 and CDR2 sequences are DFQATT and SNEGSKA (reference sequence). This CDR3 contains 11 residues. V lost 6 bases, J lost 4 bases, and 3 bases stayed unmatched. The CDR3 DNA reads TGCAGTGCCGGGACTACATACGAGCAGTACTTC. Its protein product is CSAGTTYEQYF.

This clonotype was observed many times. This chain joins TRBV5-4 and TRBJ2-7, with 7 bases aligning to TRBD2. J was trimmed by 1 base and V by 0 bases; bases with no gene match: 4. This CDR3 spans 15 amino acids. Germline lookup yields CDR1 SGHNT and CDR2 YYREEE (reference sequence). CDR3 coding DNA: TGTGCCAGCAGCTTGGCTCTAGCGGCGTCCTACGAGCAGTACTTC. Amino acids: CASSLALAASYEQYF.

The sample holds many counts of this clonotype. CDR3 DNA sequence: TGTGCCAGCAGCTTTAGACTAGGGTACTACGAGCAGTACTTC. Residues: CASSFRLGYYEQYF. V gene TRBV3-1 combines with J gene TRBJ2-7; D might be TRBD2 (6 bases). The CDR3 is 14 amino acids. V dropped 5 bases and J dropped 3 bases, with 14 bases sitting between them. Germline V gives CDR1 LGHDT, CDR2 YNNKEL (reference sequence).

This clonotype was counted ten times or more. V usage is TRBV9 and J usage is TRBJ1-1; D gene ambiguous. CDR1 is SGDLS and CDR2 is YYNGEE in the germline V gene. This CDR3 comprises 11 residues. Trimming took off 7 bases at V and 1 base at J, with 5 bases between the two ends. The chain's CDR3 is CASGGNTEAFF. Here the CDR3 DNA reads TGTGCCAGCGGAGGGAACACTGAAGCTTTCTTT.

The table lists this clonotype with many counts. The chain has TRBV28 and TRBJ1-4, with D hard to call. V lost 2 bases, J lost 5 bases, and 18 bases lay in between. Germline V gene data show CDR1 as MDHEN and CDR2 as SYDVKM. The CDR3 loop spans 17 amino acids. The CDR3 reads CASSLRPGVAGNEKLFF. In DNA form, the CDR3 reads TGTGCCAGCAGTTTACGGCCCGGGGTGGCCGGAAATGAAAAACTGTTTTTT.

This clonotype has at least ten counts. The chain joins TRBV30 to TRBJ1-1; TRBD1 agrees at 7 bases. V lost 7 bases to trimming and J lost 0 bases; unmatched junction nucleotides: 11. The CDR3 is 15 residues long. Germline-derived CDR1 and CDR2 are GTSNPN and SVGIG (reference sequence). The CDR3 here is CAYSGTVNLNTEAFF. The CDR3 nucleotides read TGTGCCTACTCCGGGACAGTAAATTTGAACACTGAAGCTTTCTTT.

This clonotype was found many times. The CDR3 loop reads CSARDPRGYEQYF. The CDR3 nucleotides are TGCAGTGCTAGAGATCCGAGGGGATACGAGCAGTACTTC. The J gene is TRBJ2-7, the V gene TRBV20-1; D assignment may be TRBD1 or TRBD2 (5 bases each). CDR3 length: 13 amino acids. V lost 0 bases, J lost 4 bases, and 10 bases lay in between. CDR1 is DFQATT, CDR2 SNEGSKA, per germline (reference sequence).

This clonotype has at least ten counts. The genes are TRBV6-5 and TRBJ2-7; D is unclear. Trimming left V 3 bases short and J 1 base short, with 10 bases between. The germline CDR1 and CDR2 sequences are MNHEY and SVGAGI. The CDR3 length is 14 residues. CDR3 loop: CASSYGVGSYEQYF. The CDR3 DNA is TGTGCCAGCAGTTATGGCGTTGGATCCTACGAGCAGTACTTC.

This clonotype appeared many times. The V gene is TRBV28, the J gene TRBJ2-5; D remains unclear. Germline V gene data show CDR1 as MDHEN and CDR2 as SYDVKM. V was clipped by 5 bases and J by 4 bases, with 14 bases between them. The CDR3 is made up of 14 amino acids. The CDR3 DNA reads as TGTGCCAGCAGTCCCAGTCGGCTGGGAGAGACCCAGTACTTC. Protein product: CASSPSRLGETQYF.

This clonotype was counted between two and nine times. V usage is TRBV20-1 and J usage is TRBJ2-7; D is possibly TRBD2 (5 bases). Trimming left V 8 bases short and J 2 bases short, with 25 bases between. Germline V gene sequence: CDR1 DFQATT, CDR2 SNEGSKA (reference sequence). The CDR3 consists of 16 residues. The CDR3 DNA reads as TGCAGTCTATCCATCAAGGCTGGACTCAGACCCTACGAGCAGTACTTC. Residues: CSLSIKAGLRPYEQYF.

This clonotype came up many times. The chain combines TRBV28 with TRBJ2-7; TRBD2 might be the D (6 bases). V dropped 6 bases and J dropped 3 bases, with 18 bases sitting between them. The CDR3 runs 15 residues. The germline V gene has CDR1 MDHEN and CDR2 SYDVKM. The CDR3, as DNA: TGTGCCAGCAGCCCTAGGACCCACGGGGGCTACGAGCAGTACTTC. The encoded protein is CASSPRTHGGYEQYF.

This clonotype was observed at least ten times. This chain uses TRBV7-9 with TRBJ2-1, with D possibly matching TRBD2 (5 bases). The V end was cut by 5 bases, the J end by 9 bases, with 8 bases between. Germline V gene sequence: CDR1 SEHNR, CDR2 FQNEAQ (reference sequence). The CDR3 is 11 residues long. CDR3 residues: CASSRGIEQFF. The CDR3 DNA reads as TGTGCCAGCAGCCGGGGTATTGAGCAGTTCTTC.

A few counts support this clonotype. The rearrangement links TRBV13 to TRBJ2-5; 8 nucleotides line up with TRBD1. The CDR3 is 14 residues long. The V gene's germline CDR1 is PRHDT and CDR2 FYEKMQ (reference sequence). Trimming took 4 bases from V and 5 from J; bases not matched to a gene: 6. The CDR3 bases are TGTGCCAGCAGCTCACAGGGGGAAGGTGAGACCCAGTACTTC. Protein: CASSSQGEGETQYF.

Remarks on this clonotype: A single base separates this from a much larger clone, so it may be a read error. The rearrangement links TRBV28 to TRBJ1-3; D gene unclear. The CDR3 consists of 16 residues. Germline CDR1 is MDHEN and CDR2 is SYDVKM. CDR3 coding DNA: TGTGCCAGCGGTTTGCCAGAGGGAAGCTCTGGAAACACCATATATTTT. The encoded protein is CASGLPEGSSGNTIYF.

As to this clonotype: At one end, the junction sequence differs from germline, possibly due to a read error. The chain couples TRBV11-2 to TRBJ2-1; TRBD2 matches at 12 bases. This CDR3 has 15 amino acids. Germline loops: CDR1 SGHAT, CDR2 FQNNGV. Written as DNA, the CDR3 is TGTGCCAGCAGCTTTACTAGCGGGGGGTACAATGAGCAGTCCTTC. Translated, it gives CASSFTSGGYNEQSF.